This T cell receptor (beta chain) was sequenced during a study of cytomegalovirus exposure and HLA in healthy donors. About the research overall: Caucasian-associated ancestry cluster membership applied to approximately 81% of approximately 420 genotyped donors. Study conclusions and caveats: Most observed TCR sequences were rare, whereas some public TCRs were detected in many donors.

Researchers ran the PCR with 60 Vbeta and 13 Jbeta primers. Under the authors' procedure: Tens of millions of unique TCR beta chains, 9 million to 11 million shared, were counted in a later analysis. The table came from immunoSEQ multiplex PCR; TCRdb's copy has only in-frame clones and leaves some out. The V and J calls and clone size were taken over from that table, and D and trimming were inferred from the DNA. The sample has approximately 130,000 clones, more than 80% seen once. This clone occurred once. The antigen is not known. The junction had 10 bases not matched to a gene; V was cut back by 3 bases and J by 4 bases. CDR1 is SEHNR, CDR2 FQNEAQ, per germline (reference sequence). This CDR3 has 16 amino acids.

This clonotype originated in a woman aged 25 to 39 in good health and CMV-seropositive. The sample comprised PBMCs. V usage is TRBV7-9 and J usage is TRBJ1-2, with 8 bases fitting TRBD1. The CDR3 spells CASSLGPGGEGYGYTF. CDR3 DNA sequence: TGTGCCAGCAGCTTGGGGCCAGGGGGCGAGGGCTATGGCTACACCTTC.